Each of the 12 T cell receptor beta chains below was sequenced from the same sample in a study of response to subunit inactivated influenza vaccine. TCRdb used MiXCR to reprocess the RT-PCR reads, holding one entry per CDR3 protein. The sample holds approximately 290,000 distinct CDR3 sequences; around 20% are singletons and the top ten take approximately 10%. The material was PBMCs from blood, obtained roughly 20 months after vaccination. These receptors were taken from a man between 50 and 69 years old who received an inactivated influenza vaccine.

This chain links TRBV2 with TRBJ1-1, with D hard to call. V lost 4 bases, J lost 1 base, and 7 bases lay in between. This CDR3 has 13 residues. The germline V gene encodes CDR1 SNHLY and CDR2 FYNNEI. Here the CDR3 DNA reads TGTGCCAGCAGTGGGGCGAAGAACACTGAAGCTTTCTTT. Translated: CASSGAKNTEAFF. Full variable domain (remainder filled in from reference TRBV2 and TRBJ1-1): EPEVTQTPSHQVTQMGQEVILRCVPISNHLYFYWYRQILGQKVEFLVSFYNNEISEKSEIFDDQFSVERPDGSNFTLKIRSTKLEDSAMYFCASSGAKNTEAFFGQGTRLTVV.

In its sample, this clonotype was seen a few times. The chain carries TRBV4-1 and TRBJ2-5; D is perhaps TRBD1 (6 bases). The germline V gene encodes CDR1 MGHRA and CDR2 YSYEKL. Trimming removed 3 bases at V and 2 bases at J, with 25 bases between. The CDR3 runs 19 residues. CDR3 sequence reads: CASSHRPWLGQGIQETQYF. The CDR3 coding sequence is TGCGCCAGCAGCCACCGACCTTGGCTGGGGCAGGGGATACAAGAGACCCAGTACTTC.

The rearrangement uses TRBV20-1 and TRBJ2-2, with D perhaps being TRBD1 or TRBD2 (5 bases each). V lost 6 bases and J lost 2, with 13 bases in between. Germline V CDR1 and CDR2: DFQATT, SNEGSKA (reference sequence). The CDR3 sequence is 14 residues long. The CDR3 reads CSASPGSNTGELFF. The CDR3 bases are TGCAGTGCAAGCCCAGGGAGCAACACCGGGGAGCTGTTTTTT.

The chain carries TRBV28 and TRBJ1-5; possible D gene TRBD1, 5 bases. Trimming shortened V by 8 bases and J by 6 bases, and 17 bases separated the two germline ends. Looked up from germline, CDR1 is MDHEN and CDR2 is SYDVKM. The CDR3 contains 14 residues. In nucleotides, the CDR3 is TGTGCCAGCGGTGCCCGACAGTTAATTCAGCCCCAGCATTTT. Its translation is CASGARQLIQPQHF.

The chain carries TRBV7-2 and TRBJ2-3; D is possibly TRBD1 (7 bases). The germline V gene has CDR1 SGHTA and CDR2 FQGNSA. This CDR3 region has 16 residues. V was shortened by 5 bases and J by 4 bases, with 19 bases between the two germline ends. CDR3 sequence (DNA): TGTGCCAGCAGCAAAACAGGGGCCAGGGGGGCAGATACGCAGTATTTT. Translating it yields CASSKTGARGADTQYF.

This clonotype was seen a handful of times. This chain links TRBV5-1 with TRBJ1-4; D is ambiguous. The CDR3 totals 15 residues. From germline, CDR1 is SGHRS and CDR2 YFSETQ. V was pared by 2 bases and J by 8 bases, with 16 bases between. CDR3 sequence: CASSLGPTSKEKLFF. CDR3 nucleotide sequence: TGCGCCAGCAGCTTAGGACCCACCAGTAAGGAAAAACTGTTTTTT.

This clonotype appeared a few times. The chain joins TRBV6-1 to TRBJ1-3; unclear D gene. In germline, CDR1 is MNHNS, CDR2 SASEGT. The CDR3 is 13 residues long. V lost 7 bases to trimming and J lost 4 bases, with 11 bases between them. The CDR3 spells CASIQASGNTIYF. CDR3 nucleotides: TGTGCCAGCATTCAGGCATCCGGAAACACCATATATTTT.

The chain links TRBV29-1 to TRBJ2-1; TRBD2 matches at 13 bases. The CDR3 length is 15 residues. Germline CDR1 SQVTM, CDR2 ANQGSEA. V gave up 6 bases and J gave up 7 bases; unmatched junction bases: 9. The CDR3 loop reads CSVRTSGRAVNEQFF. As DNA, the CDR3 is TGCAGCGTGCGTACTAGCGGGAGGGCCGTAAATGAGCAGTTCTTC.

This chain joins TRBV5-5 and TRBJ2-7, with 7 nucleotides matching TRBD2. V trimming: 1 base; J trimming: 2 bases; junction bases outside the gene matches: 6. The germline V gene encodes CDR1 SGHKS and CDR2 YYEKEE (reference sequence). The CDR3 has 15 amino acids. In DNA, the CDR3 is TGTGCCAGCAGCTTGTCAGGGAGGGTGGCCTACGAGCAGTACTTC. Translated, it gives CASSLSGRVAYEQYF.

The CDR3 DNA reads as TGTGCCAGCAGTACAGGGGCGAACACCGGGGAGCTGTTTTTT. This codes for CASSTGANTGELFF. This chain links TRBV27 with TRBJ2-2; 7 nucleotides align to TRBD1. The V gene end was trimmed by 5 bases and the J gene end by 0 bases; junction bases not matched to a gene: 0. The CDR3 length is 14 residues. CDR1 is MNHEY and CDR2 is SMNVEV in the germline V gene (reference sequence).

In its sample, this clonotype was seen a few times. The chain uses TRBV2 and TRBJ1-3, with a tentative D call TRBD1 (5 bases). The CDR3 runs to 13 residues. Trimming took off 8 bases at V and 1 base at J, with 9 bases between the two ends. CDR1 and CDR2 from the germline V gene are SNHLY and FYNNEI. The CDR3, as DNA: TGTGCCAGCCTCCGGGGGTCTGGAAACACCATATATTTT. It encodes CASLRGSGNTIYF.

The J gene is TRBJ2-1, the V gene TRBV30; possible D gene TRBD1, 6 bases. The germline gives CDR1 GTSNPN, CDR2 SVGIG (reference sequence). The CDR3 sequence is 15 residues long. Trimming shortened V by 1 base and J by 7 bases, and 17 bases separated the two germline ends. The CDR3: CAWSAPHHRENEQFF. The CDR3, as DNA: TGTGCCTGGAGTGCGCCCCATCACAGGGAGAATGAGCAGTTCTTC. The complete variable domain, with remaining parts taken from reference TRBV30 and TRBJ2-1, reads SQTIHQWPATLVQPVGSPLSLECTVEGTSNPNLYWYRQAAGRGLQLLFYSVGIGQISSEVPQNLSASRPQDRQFILSSKKLLLSDSGFYLCAWSAPHHRENEQFFGPGTRLTVL.